These 10 T cell receptor beta chains were all obtained from the same sample, sequenced in a study of CD8 T cells in Susac syndrome. Random-hexamer reverse transcription was applied to roughly 0.5 to 1 ug RNA. TCRdb reprocessed the immunoSEQ multiplex PCR reads with MiXCR, giving one entry per CDR3 protein. The sample contains approximately 270,000 distinct CDR3 sequences, 90% to 95% of which appear only once. The sample consisted of CD4+ T cells from PBMCs. Receptor source: a human donor with multiple sclerosis.

The chain is built from TRBV18 and TRBJ1-2; 7 bases agree with TRBD1. CDR1 and CDR2 (germline): KGHSH, LQKENI. Trimming removed 6 bases from V and 7 bases from J; junction bases left unmatched: 11. CDR3 length: 14 residues. The CDR3 DNA reads as TGTGCCAGCTCGCTCAACAGGGGATCGGGTGGCTACACCTTC. This codes for CASSLNRGSGGYTF.

This rearrangement joins TRBV24-1 to TRBJ1-5, with no clear D. Trimming shortened V by 8 bases and J by 0 bases, and 16 bases separated the two germline ends. Germline values: CDR1 KGHDR, CDR2 SFDVKD. This CDR3 is 16 amino acids long. The CDR3 DNA is TGTGCCACCACCGTCCGGACGGCTTATAGCAATCAGCCCCAGCATTTT. This codes for CATTVRTAYSNQPQHF.

The chain is built from TRBV5-6 and TRBJ2-5; D gene uncertain. Trimming removed 1 base at V and 7 bases at J, with 11 bases between. CDR1 and CDR2 (germline): SGHDT, YYEEEE. The CDR3 is 13 amino acids. The chain's CDR3 is CASSLRTAGTQYF. The CDR3 DNA reads TGTGCCAGCAGCTTGCGGACGGCAGGGACCCAGTACTTC.

V usage is TRBV11-2 and J usage is TRBJ2-7; 7 nucleotides line up with TRBD1. V trimming: 5 bases; J trimming: 2 bases; junction bases outside the gene matches: 9. Looked up from germline, CDR1 is SGHAT and CDR2 is FQNNGV. The CDR3 totals 15 residues. DNA of the CDR3: TGTGCCAGCAGCATACAGGGGCTATATACCTACGAGCAGTACTTC. Translation gives CASSIQGLYTYEQYF.

The J gene is TRBJ2-3, the V gene TRBV4-1; TRBD2 agrees at 10 bases. Germline CDR1 MGHRA, CDR2 YSYEKL. The CDR3 is made up of 16 amino acids. V gave up 1 base and J gave up 3 bases; unmatched junction bases: 4. The CDR3 loop is CASSQAASGRTDTQYF. CDR3 coding DNA: TGCGCCAGCAGCCAAGCTGCTAGCGGGAGAACAGATACGCAGTATTTT.

This chain connects TRBV10-3 to TRBJ1-5, with D tentatively TRBD1 (5 bases). V was pared by 2 bases and J by 5 bases, with 10 bases between. This CDR3 has 14 residues. From germline, CDR1 is ENHRY and CDR2 SYGVKD. The CDR3 loop is CAISEDSQDQPQHF. CDR3 nucleotides: TGTGCCATCAGTGAGGACAGTCAGGATCAGCCCCAGCATTTT.

The chain employs TRBV5-1 and TRBJ2-5, with TRBD2 matching over 8 bases. The germline CDR1 and CDR2 sequences are SGHRS and YFSETQ. Losses at the gene ends were 3 bases for V and 5 bases for J; bases not matched to a gene: 9. This CDR3 has 15 amino acids. DNA for the CDR3: TGCGCCAGCAGCTCCGACCCCGGGGGGGTCGAGACCCAGTACTTC. This translates into CASSSDPGGVETQYF.

Written as DNA, the CDR3 is TGTGCCAGCAGTTACAATAGCCGGGACAGGGGGTCACCCCTCCACTTT. This sequence encodes CASSYNSRDRGSPLHF. The J gene is TRBJ1-6, the V gene TRBV6-7; 11 nucleotides match TRBD1. TRBV6-7 qualifies as an ORF whose function is uncertain. Losses at the gene ends were 2 bases for V and 10 bases for J; bases not matched to a gene: 7. The length of the CDR3 is 16 residues.

This chain connects TRBV30 to TRBJ1-3; the D is unclear. V was shortened by 0 bases and J by 9 bases, with 12 bases between the two germline ends. The CDR3 runs 13 residues. Per the germline V gene, CDR1 is GTSNPN and CDR2 is SVGIG (reference sequence). The DNA of the CDR3 is TGTGCCTGGAGTGTAATAAGCCCCGCCACCATATATTTT. Translating it yields CAWSVISPATIYF. The complete variable domain, with remaining parts taken from reference TRBV30 and TRBJ1-3, reads SQTIHQWPATLVQPVGSPLSLECTVEGTSNPNLYWYRQAAGRGLQLLFYSVGIGQISSEVPQNLSASRPQDRQFILSSKKLLLSDSGFYLCAWSVISPATIYFGEGSWLTVV.

This rearrangement joins TRBV7-9 to TRBJ2-5; TRBD2 is a possible D gene (6 bases). This CDR3 is 14 amino acids long. Between the trimmed V and J ends, which lost 3 bases and 4 bases, there was a span of 12 bases. Germline CDR1 and CDR2: SEHNR and FQNEAQ (reference sequence). In DNA, the CDR3 is TGTGCCAGCAGCTTGACGGGAGAATCAGAGACCCAGTACTTC. Protein sequence: CASSLTGESETQYF.